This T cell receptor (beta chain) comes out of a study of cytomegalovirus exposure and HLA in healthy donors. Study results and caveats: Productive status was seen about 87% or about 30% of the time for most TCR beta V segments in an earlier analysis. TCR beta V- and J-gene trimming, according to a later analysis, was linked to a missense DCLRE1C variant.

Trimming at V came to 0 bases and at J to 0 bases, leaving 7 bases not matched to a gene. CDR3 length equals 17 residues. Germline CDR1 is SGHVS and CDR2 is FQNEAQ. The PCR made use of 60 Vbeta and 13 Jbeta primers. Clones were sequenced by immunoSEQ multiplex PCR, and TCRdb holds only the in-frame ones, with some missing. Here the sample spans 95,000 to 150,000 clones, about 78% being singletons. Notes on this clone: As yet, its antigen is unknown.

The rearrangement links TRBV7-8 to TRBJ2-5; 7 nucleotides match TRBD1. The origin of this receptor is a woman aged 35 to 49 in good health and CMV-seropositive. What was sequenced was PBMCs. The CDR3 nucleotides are TGTGCCAGCAGCTTAGCGAGGCAGGGGGATAACCAAGAGACCCAGTACTTC. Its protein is CASSLARQGDNQETQYF.